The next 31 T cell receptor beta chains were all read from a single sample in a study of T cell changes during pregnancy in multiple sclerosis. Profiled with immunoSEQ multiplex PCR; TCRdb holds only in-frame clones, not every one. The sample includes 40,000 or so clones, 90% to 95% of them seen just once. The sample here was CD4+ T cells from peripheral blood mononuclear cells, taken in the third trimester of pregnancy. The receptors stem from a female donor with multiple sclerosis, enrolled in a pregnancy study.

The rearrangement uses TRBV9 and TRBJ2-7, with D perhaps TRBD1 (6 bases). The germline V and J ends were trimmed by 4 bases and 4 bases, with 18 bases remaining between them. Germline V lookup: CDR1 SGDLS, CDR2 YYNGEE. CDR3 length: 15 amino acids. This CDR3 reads CASSPSEGVFYEQYF. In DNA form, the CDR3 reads TGTGCCAGCAGCCCAAGCGAGGGGGTGTTTTACGAGCAGTACTTC.

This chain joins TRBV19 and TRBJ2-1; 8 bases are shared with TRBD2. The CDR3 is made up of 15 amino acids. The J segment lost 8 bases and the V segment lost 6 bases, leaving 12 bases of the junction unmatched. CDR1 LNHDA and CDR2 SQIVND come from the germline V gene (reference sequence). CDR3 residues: CASSSSGLRGDEQFF. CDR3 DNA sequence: TGTGCCAGTAGCTCTAGCGGGTTGAGGGGAGATGAGCAGTTCTTC.

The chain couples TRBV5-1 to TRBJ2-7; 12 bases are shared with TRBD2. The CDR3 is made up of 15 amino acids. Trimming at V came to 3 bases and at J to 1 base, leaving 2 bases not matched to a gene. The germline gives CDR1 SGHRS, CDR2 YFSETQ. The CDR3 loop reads CASSYGLAGSYEQYF. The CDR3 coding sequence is TGCGCCAGCAGCTACGGACTAGCGGGGTCCTACGAGCAGTACTTC. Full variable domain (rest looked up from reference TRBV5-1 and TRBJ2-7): KAGVTQTPRYLIKTRGQQVTLSCSPISGHRSVSWYQQTPGQGLQFLFEYFSETQRNKGNFPGRFSGRQFSNSRSEMNVSTLELGDSALYLCASSYGLAGSYEQYFGPGTRLTVT.

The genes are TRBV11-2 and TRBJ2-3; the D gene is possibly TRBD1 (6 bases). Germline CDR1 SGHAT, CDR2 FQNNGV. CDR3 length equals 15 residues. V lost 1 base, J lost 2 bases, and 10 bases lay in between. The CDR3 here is CASSLGLGATDTQYF. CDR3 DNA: TGTGCCAGCAGCTTAGGTCTGGGGGCCACAGATACGCAGTATTTT.

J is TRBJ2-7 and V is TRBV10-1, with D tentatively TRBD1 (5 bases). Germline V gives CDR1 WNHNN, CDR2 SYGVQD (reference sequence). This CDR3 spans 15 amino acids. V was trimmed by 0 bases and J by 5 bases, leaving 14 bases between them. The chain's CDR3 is CASSESRASFHEQYF. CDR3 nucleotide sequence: TGCGCCAGCAGTGAGTCCAGGGCTTCTTTCCACGAGCAGTACTTC.

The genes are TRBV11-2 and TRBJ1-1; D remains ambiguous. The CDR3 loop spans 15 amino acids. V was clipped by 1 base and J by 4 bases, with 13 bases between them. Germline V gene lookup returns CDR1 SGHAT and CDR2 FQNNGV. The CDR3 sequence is CASSLVRSRGTEAFF. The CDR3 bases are TGTGCCAGCAGCTTAGTTCGTTCTAGAGGCACTGAAGCTTTCTTT.

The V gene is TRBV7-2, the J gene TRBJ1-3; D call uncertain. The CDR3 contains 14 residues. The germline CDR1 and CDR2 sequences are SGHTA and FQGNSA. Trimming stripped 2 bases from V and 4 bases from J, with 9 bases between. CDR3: CASSLQGGGNTIYF. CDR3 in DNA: TGTGCCAGCAGCTTACAAGGAGGAGGAAACACCATATATTTT. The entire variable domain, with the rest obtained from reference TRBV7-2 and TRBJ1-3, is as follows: GAGVSQSPSNKVTEKGKDVELRCDPISGHTALYWYRQSLGQGLEFLIYFQGNSAPDKSGLPSDRFSAERTGGSVSTLTIQRTQQEDSAVYLCASSLQGGGNTIYFGEGSWLTVV.

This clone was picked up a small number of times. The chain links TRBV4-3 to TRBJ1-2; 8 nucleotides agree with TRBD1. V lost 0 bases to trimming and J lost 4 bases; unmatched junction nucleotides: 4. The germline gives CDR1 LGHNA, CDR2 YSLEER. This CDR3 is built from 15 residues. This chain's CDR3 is CASSQDLTGAYGYTF. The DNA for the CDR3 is TGCGCCAGCAGCCAAGATTTGACAGGGGCCTATGGCTACACCTTC.

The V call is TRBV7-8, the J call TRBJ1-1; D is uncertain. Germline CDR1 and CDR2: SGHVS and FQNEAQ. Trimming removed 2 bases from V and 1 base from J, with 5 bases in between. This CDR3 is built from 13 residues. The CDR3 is CASSLHGNTEAFF. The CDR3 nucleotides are TGTGCCAGCAGCTTACACGGGAACACTGAAGCTTTCTTT.

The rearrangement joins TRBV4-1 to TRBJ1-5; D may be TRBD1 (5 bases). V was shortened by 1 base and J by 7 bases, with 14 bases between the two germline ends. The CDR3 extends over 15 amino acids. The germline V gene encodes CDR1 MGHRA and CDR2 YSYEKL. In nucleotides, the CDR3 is TGCGCCAGCAGCCAAGCTGGGGCAGGGATCCAGCCCCAGCATTTT. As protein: CASSQAGAGIQPQHF.

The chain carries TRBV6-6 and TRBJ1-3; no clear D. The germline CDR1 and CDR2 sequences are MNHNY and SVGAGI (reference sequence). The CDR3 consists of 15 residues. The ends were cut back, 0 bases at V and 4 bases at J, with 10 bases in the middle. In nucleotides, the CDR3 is TGTGCCAGCAGTTACTCGGAGGGTGGCGGAAACACCATATATTTT. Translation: CASSYSEGGGNTIYF.

In DNA, the CDR3 is TGTGCCAGCTCACGCTCTCCGACAGGCCCCGGCGGAGGCAATCAGCCCCAGCATTTT. Translating gives CASSRSPTGPGGGNQPQHF. V usage is TRBV18 and J usage is TRBJ1-5; D perhaps matches TRBD1 (6 bases). The CDR3 is 19 residues long. Germline-derived CDR1 and CDR2 are KGHSH and LQKENI. Trimming shortened V by 4 bases and J by 2 bases, and 24 bases separated the two germline ends. The full variable domain, its missing parts supplied by reference TRBV18 and TRBJ1-5, is NAGVMQNPRHLVRRRGQEARLRCSPMKGHSHVYWYRQLPEEGLKFMVYLQKENIIDESGMPKERFSAEFPKEGPSILRIQQVVRGDSAAYFCASSRSPTGPGGGNQPQHFGDGTRLSIL.

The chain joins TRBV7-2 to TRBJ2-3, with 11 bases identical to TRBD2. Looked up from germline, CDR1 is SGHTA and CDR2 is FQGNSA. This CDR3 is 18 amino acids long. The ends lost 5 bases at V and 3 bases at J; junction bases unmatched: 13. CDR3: CASSTPGPSGRYTDTQYF. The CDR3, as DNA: TGTGCCAGCAGCACTCCAGGGCCTAGCGGGAGGTATACAGATACGCAGTATTTT.

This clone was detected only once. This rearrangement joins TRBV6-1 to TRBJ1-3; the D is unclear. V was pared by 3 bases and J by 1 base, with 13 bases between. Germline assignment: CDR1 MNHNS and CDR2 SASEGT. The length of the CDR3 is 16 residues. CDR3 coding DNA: TGTGCCAGCAGTGACGCTAGAAGACCTTCTGGAAACACCATATATTTT. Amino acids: CASSDARRPSGNTIYF.

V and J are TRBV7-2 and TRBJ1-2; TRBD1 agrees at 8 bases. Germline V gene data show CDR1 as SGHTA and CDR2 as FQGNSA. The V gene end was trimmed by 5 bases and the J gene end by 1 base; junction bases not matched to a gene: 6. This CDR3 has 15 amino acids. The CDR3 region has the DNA TGTGCCAGCAGCACCCGGACAGGGAATAACTATGGCTACACCTTC. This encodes CASSTRTGNNYGYTF.

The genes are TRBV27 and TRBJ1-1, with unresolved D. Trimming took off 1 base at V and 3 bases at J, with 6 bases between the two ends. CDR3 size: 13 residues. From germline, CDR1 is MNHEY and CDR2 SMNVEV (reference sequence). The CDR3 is CASSLLEHTEAFF. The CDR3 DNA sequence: TGTGCCAGCAGTTTATTGGAGCACACTGAAGCTTTCTTT.

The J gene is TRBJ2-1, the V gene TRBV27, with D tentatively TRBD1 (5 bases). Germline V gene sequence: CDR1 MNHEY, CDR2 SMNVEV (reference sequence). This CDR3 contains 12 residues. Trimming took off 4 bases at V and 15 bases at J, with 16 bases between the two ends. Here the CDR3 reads CASSSLGVMTFF. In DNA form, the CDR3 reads TGTGCCAGCAGTTCGTTAGGGGTAATGACGTTCTTC.

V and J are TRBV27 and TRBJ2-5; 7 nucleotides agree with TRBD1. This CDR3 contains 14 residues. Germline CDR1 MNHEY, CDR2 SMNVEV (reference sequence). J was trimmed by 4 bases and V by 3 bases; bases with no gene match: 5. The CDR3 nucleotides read TGTGCCAGCAGTTTCCGTACAGGGGTAGAGACCCAGTACTTC. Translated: CASSFRTGVETQYF.

CDR3 sequence (DNA): TGTGCCACCAGCAGCCTAAGACTAGTAGATAGCGGTGAGCAGTTCTTC. Translated, it gives CATSSLRLVDSGEQFF. The chain employs TRBV15 and TRBJ2-1; perhaps TRBD2 as D (6 bases). The ends were cut back, 3 bases at V and 9 bases at J, with 21 bases in the middle. The CDR3 is made up of 16 amino acids. Germline lookup yields CDR1 LNHNV and CDR2 YYDKDF (reference sequence).

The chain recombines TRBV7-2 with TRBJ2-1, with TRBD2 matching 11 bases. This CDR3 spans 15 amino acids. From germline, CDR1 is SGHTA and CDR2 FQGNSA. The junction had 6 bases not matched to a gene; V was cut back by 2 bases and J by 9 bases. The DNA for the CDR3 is TGTGCCAGCAGCTTAATAGCGGGGGGGCCGGGTGAGCAGTTCTTC. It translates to CASSLIAGGPGEQFF.

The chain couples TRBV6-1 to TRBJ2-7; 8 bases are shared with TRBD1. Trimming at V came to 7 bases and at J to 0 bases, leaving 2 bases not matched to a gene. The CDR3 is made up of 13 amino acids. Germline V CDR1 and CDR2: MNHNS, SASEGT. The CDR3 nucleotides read TGTGCCAGCAACAGGGGGGCCTCCTACGAGCAGTACTTC. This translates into CASNRGASYEQYF.

DNA for the CDR3: TGCAGTGCCCCGCGTGACGGGGAGCTGTTTTTT. Its translation is CSAPRDGELFF. The chain combines TRBV20-1 with TRBJ2-2, with D unclear. V shed 6 bases and J shed 7 bases, with 9 bases lying between them. The germline CDR1 and CDR2 sequences are DFQATT and SNEGSKA (reference sequence). The CDR3 runs 11 residues.

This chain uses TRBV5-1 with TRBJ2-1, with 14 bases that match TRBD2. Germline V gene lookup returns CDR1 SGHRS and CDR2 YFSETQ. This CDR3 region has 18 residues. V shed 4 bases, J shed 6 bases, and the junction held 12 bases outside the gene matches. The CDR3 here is CASSKQPGLAGVVNEQFF. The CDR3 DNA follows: TGCGCCAGCAGCAAGCAACCGGGACTAGCGGGAGTAGTCAATGAGCAGTTCTTC.

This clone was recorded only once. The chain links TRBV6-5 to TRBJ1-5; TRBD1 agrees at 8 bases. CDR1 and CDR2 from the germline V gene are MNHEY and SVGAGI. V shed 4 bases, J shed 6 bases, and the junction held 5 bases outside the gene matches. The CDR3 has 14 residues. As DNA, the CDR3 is TGTGCCAGCAGTTCGGACAGGGATCTTCAGCCCCAGCATTTT. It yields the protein CASSSDRDLQPQHF.

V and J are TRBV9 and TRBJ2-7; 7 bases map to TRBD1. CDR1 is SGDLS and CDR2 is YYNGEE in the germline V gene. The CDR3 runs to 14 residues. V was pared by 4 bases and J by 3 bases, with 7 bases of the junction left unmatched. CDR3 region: CASSPRDSSYEQYF. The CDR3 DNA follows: TGTGCCAGCAGCCCCAGGGACAGCAGCTACGAGCAGTACTTC.

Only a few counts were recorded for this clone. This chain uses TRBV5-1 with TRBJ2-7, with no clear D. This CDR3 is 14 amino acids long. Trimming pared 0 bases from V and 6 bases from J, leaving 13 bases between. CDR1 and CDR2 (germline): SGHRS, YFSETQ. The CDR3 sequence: CASSLGAPYSEQYF. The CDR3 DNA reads TGCGCCAGCAGCTTGGGGGCTCCCTACAGCGAGCAGTACTTC.

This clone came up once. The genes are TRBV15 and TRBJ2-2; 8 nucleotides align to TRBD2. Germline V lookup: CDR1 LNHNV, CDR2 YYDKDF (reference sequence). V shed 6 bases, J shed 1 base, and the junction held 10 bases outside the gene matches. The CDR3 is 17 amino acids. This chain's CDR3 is CATRAGGRLENTGELFF. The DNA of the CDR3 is TGTGCCACCAGGGCGGGGGGTCGTCTTGAGAACACCGGGGAGCTGTTTTTT. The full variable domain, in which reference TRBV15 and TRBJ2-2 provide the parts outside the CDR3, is DAMVIQNPRYQVTQFGKPVTLSCSQTLNHNVMYWYQQKSSQAPKLLFHYYDKDFNNEADTPDNFQSRRPNTSFCFLDIRSPGLGDTAMYLCATRAGGRLENTGELFFGEGSRLTVL.

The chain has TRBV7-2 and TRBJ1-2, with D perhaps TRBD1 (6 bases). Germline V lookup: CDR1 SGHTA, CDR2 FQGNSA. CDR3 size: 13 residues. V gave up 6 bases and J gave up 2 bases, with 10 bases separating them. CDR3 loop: CASSPGENYGYTF. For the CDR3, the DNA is TGTGCCAGCAGTCCAGGGGAAAACTATGGCTACACCTTC.

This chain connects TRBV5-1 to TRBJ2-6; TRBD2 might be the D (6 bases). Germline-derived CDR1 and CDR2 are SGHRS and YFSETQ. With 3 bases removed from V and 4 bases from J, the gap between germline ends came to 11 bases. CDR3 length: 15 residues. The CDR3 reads CASSSGLSGANVLTF. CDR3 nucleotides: TGCGCCAGCAGCTCGGGACTTTCCGGGGCCAACGTCCTGACTTTC.

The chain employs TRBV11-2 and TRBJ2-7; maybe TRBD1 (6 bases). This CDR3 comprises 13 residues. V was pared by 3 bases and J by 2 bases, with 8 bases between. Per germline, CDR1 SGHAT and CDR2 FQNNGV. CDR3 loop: CASSFSGAYEQYF. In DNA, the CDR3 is TGTGCCAGCAGCTTCTCAGGGGCCTACGAGCAGTACTTC.

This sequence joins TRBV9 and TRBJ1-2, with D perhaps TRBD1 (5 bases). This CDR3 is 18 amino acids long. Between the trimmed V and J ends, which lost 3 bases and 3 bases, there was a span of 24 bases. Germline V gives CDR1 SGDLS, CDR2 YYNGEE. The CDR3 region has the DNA TGTGCCAGCAGCGCTCAAAAAGGGAGGCAGGGCCCGGACTATGGCTACACCTTC. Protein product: CASSAQKGRQGPDYGYTF.